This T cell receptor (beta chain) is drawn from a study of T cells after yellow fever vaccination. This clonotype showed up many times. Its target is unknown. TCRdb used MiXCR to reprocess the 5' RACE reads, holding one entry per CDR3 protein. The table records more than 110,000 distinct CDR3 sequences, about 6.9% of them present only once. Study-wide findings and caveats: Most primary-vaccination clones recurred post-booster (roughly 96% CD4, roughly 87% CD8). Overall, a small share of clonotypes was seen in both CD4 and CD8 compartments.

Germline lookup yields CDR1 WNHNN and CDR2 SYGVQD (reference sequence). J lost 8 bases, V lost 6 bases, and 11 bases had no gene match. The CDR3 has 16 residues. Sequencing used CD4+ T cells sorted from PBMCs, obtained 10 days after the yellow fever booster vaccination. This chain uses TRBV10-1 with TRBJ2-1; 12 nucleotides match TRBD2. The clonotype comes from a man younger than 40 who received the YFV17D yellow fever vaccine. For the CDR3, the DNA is TGCGCCAGCAGCAATCTAGCGGGAGGGCCGAAGGATGAGCAGTTCTTC. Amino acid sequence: CASSNLAGGPKDEQFF.